A single sample gave rise to the 20 T cell receptor beta chains below, sequenced in a study of tumor and adjacent non-tumor tissue in lung cancer. This sample's RNA came from whole unsorted tissue. Distant lung tissue was collected more than 3 cm away from the tumor edge. The library came from three nested PCR rounds adapted from ARM-PCR protocols. TCRdb reprocessed the multiplex PCR reads with MiXCR, giving one entry per CDR3 protein. This table has roughly 74,000 distinct CDR3 sequences, over 65% appearing once. The sequenced sample was distant non-tumor lung tissue. Receptors were obtained from a man between 65 and 80 years old with non-small cell lung cancer.

In regard to this clonotype: Germline and junction disagree at one end, which may indicate a read error. The chain joins TRBV11-2 to TRBJ1-3; D ambiguous. This CDR3 is built from 13 residues. CDR1 is SGHAT, CDR2 FQNNGV, per germline. The CDR3 nucleotides are TGTGCCAACAGCATGTATTCTGGAAACACCATATATTTT. Translation: CANSMYSGNTIYF.

In its sample, this clonotype ranks as medium-sized (0.01 to 0.1%). The CDR3 DNA follows: TGTGCCAGCAGCCCGAGGGGGCGCGAGGCCAAAAACATTCAGTACTTC. Translation: CASSPRGREAKNIQYF. The chain links TRBV11-2 to TRBJ2-4; 7 bases fit TRBD1. V shed 5 bases, J shed 1 base, and the junction held 8 bases outside the gene matches. Germline CDR1 and CDR2: SGHAT and FQNNGV. This CDR3 spans 16 amino acids.

The rearrangement joins TRBV29-1 to TRBJ2-5; tentative D call: TRBD1 (5 bases). The V gene's germline CDR1 is SQVTM and CDR2 ANQGSEA. This CDR3 is 16 amino acids long. The V gene lost 7 bases and the J gene lost 2 bases, with 23 bases spanning the gap. The CDR3 DNA sequence: TGCAGCGCCAAGCCCTACCCCAAGACAGATCAAGAGACCCAGTACTTC. It codes for CSAKPYPKTDQETQYF.

About this clonotype itself: The junction departs from germline at one end; a sequencing error may be responsible. The rearrangement uses TRBV6-6 and TRBJ2-6; 9 nucleotides match TRBD2. Germline assignment: CDR1 MNHNY and CDR2 SVGAGI (reference sequence). This CDR3 contains 17 residues. CDR3 loop: CASSLRSGSSGANDLTF. In DNA, the CDR3 is TGTGCTAGCAGCCTCCGTAGCGGGAGCTCTGGGGCCAACGACCTGACATTC.

On this clonotype: A read error may be the cause here, since a much bigger clone is one base away. This chain uses TRBV7-8 with TRBJ2-3, with 7 bases matching TRBD2. The germline CDR1 and CDR2 sequences are SGHVS and FQNEAQ. CDR3 length equals 15 residues. Written as DNA, the CDR3 is TGTGCCAGCAGGGAGCGGGGAGGTTACACAGATACGCTGTATTTT. It encodes CASRERGGYTDTLYF. Combining the CDR3 with reference TRBV7-8 and TRBJ2-3 gives the whole variable domain GAGVSQSPRYKVAKRGQDVALRCDPISGHVSLFWYQQALGQGPEFLTYFQNEAQLDKSGLPSDRFFAERPEGSVSTLKIQRTQQEDSAVYLCASRERGGYTDTLYFGPGTRLTVL.

The table lists this clonotype with a few counts. A much larger clone lies a single base off, so this may be a read error. V usage is TRBV2 and J usage is TRBJ2-7; TRBD2 agrees at 13 bases. This CDR3 spans 15 amino acids. Germline V gene data show CDR1 as SNHLY and CDR2 as FYNNEI. The CDR3 DNA sequence: TGTACCAGCAGTTTGACTAGCGGGGGGACCTACGAGCAGTACTTC. Its translation: CTSSLTSGGTYEQYF.

About this clonotype: The junction departs from germline at one end; a sequencing error may be responsible. This chain connects TRBV11-2 to TRBJ2-1, with D tentatively TRBD1 (6 bases). The germline CDR1 and CDR2 sequences are SGHAT and FQNNGV. The CDR3 is 14 residues long. The CDR3 spells CVSSLQGTYNEQFF. CDR3 nucleotide sequence: TGTGTCAGCAGCTTACAGGGAACCTACAATGAGCAGTTCTTC.

The rearrangement joins TRBV12-3 or TRBV12-4 to TRBJ2-7; D gene unclear. V lost 5 bases, J lost 10 bases, and 24 bases lay in between. The CDR3 totals 15 residues. CDR3 residues: CASSTSRGRPYDQYF. In nucleotides, the CDR3 is TGTGCCAGCAGTACCTCGAGAGGAAGACCCTATGACCAGTACTTC.

A word on this clonotype: Germline and junction disagree at one end, which may indicate a read error. The CDR3 spells CVSSSLPGKEGSPPHF. CDR3 sequence (DNA): TGTGTCAGCAGCTCCCTTCCGGGAAAAGAAGGATCACCCCCCCACTTT. V gene TRBV11-3 combines with J gene TRBJ1-6; D is undetermined. Per germline, CDR1 SGHNT and CDR2 YENEEA. CDR3 length equals 16 residues.

The J gene is TRBJ1-1, the V gene TRBV5-1; the match to TRBD1 covers 10 bases. The V gene's germline CDR1 is SGHRS and CDR2 YFSETQ. The CDR3 runs to 15 residues. The junction had 10 bases not matched to a gene; V was cut back by 3 bases and J by 8 bases. Here the CDR3 reads CASSYEARTGGEAFF. CDR3 nucleotide sequence: TGCGCCAGCAGCTATGAGGCCAGGACAGGGGGGGAAGCTTTCTTT.

About this clonotype itself: One end of the junction fails to match germline, which may point to a read error. The chain combines TRBV4-3 with TRBJ1-2; unclear D gene. Germline V gives CDR1 LGHNA, CDR2 YSLEER. There are 13 residues in the CDR3. DNA of the CDR3: TGCGCCAGCAGCCAAGAGACATGGGATGGTTACACCTTC. This codes for CASSQETWDGYTF.

This clonotype has a handful of counts. The chain has TRBV12-3 or TRBV12-4 and TRBJ2-3, with D hard to call. The DNA end favors TRBJ1-5, so the J call may be wrong. The CDR3 consists of 11 residues. This CDR3 reads CASSLKDTQHF. CDR3 DNA sequence: TGTGCCAGCAGTCTTAAAGATACGCAGCATTTT.

The chain couples TRBV10-1 to TRBJ2-1; D might be TRBD2 (7 bases). V was trimmed by 5 bases and J by 10 bases, leaving 18 bases between them. CDR1 WNHNN and CDR2 SYGVQD come from the germline V gene (reference sequence). The CDR3 runs to 14 residues. The CDR3 region is CASSPGGSCNEQFF. The CDR3 region has the DNA TGCGCCAGCAGTCCGGGGGGCTCCTGCAACGAGCAGTTCTTC.

A word on this clonotype: Sequence at one end of the junction differs from germline and may be a read error. This chain links TRBV7-8 with TRBJ2-2; tentative D call: TRBD1 (7 bases). This CDR3 has 15 residues. CDR1 and CDR2 from the germline V gene are SGHVS and FQNEAQ. The chain's CDR3 is CANSLVAGPRGEMFF. The CDR3, as DNA: TGTGCCAACAGCTTAGTTGCAGGCCCCAGGGGGGAGATGTTTTTT.

Notes on this clonotype: At one end the junction does not follow the germline gene, possibly because of a read error. This chain connects TRBV11-2 to TRBJ2-7; D perhaps matches TRBD1 (6 bases). CDR1 SGHAT and CDR2 FQNNGV come from the germline V gene. This CDR3 comprises 15 residues. CDR3 sequence reads: CANSLDQGTPYEKYF. Here the CDR3 DNA reads TGTGCCAATAGCTTAGATCAGGGGACCCCCTACGAGAAGTACTTC.

The chain carries TRBV11-3 and TRBJ2-5, with D unresolved. The germline V gene encodes CDR1 SGHNT and CDR2 YENEEA. Trimming stripped 2 bases from V and 8 bases from J, with 18 bases between. The CDR3 has 15 amino acids. The CDR3 region is CASSLISTWAGTQYF. CDR3 DNA sequence: TGTGCCAGCAGCTTAATCTCCACGTGGGCAGGAACCCAGTACTTC.

The chain uses TRBV4-3 and TRBJ2-1, with TRBD2 matching over 9 bases. Germline loops: CDR1 LGHNA, CDR2 YSLEER. The CDR3 is made up of 12 amino acids. Trimming cost V 4 bases and J 10 bases; bases outside gene matches: 2. CDR3 residues: CASSRTSDEQFF. CDR3 coding DNA: TGCGCCAGCAGCCGGACTAGCGACGAGCAGTTCTTC.

The chain couples TRBV11-2 to TRBJ2-3; 7 bases line up with TRBD1. After removal of 4 bases from V and 11 bases from J, the junction contained 12 bases not matched to a gene. The CDR3 length is 14 residues. Germline V lookup: CDR1 SGHAT, CDR2 FQNNGV. CDR3 loop: CASSSQGFTEMQYF. The DNA for the CDR3 is TGTGCCAGCAGCTCACAGGGGTTCACAGAAATGCAGTATTTT.

This chain uses TRBV4-1 with TRBJ2-1; the match to TRBD2 covers 11 bases. The CDR3 runs 17 residues. Germline V CDR1 and CDR2: MGHRA, YSYEKL. J was trimmed by 7 bases and V by 2 bases; bases with no gene match: 10. In DNA form, the CDR3 reads TGCGCCAGCAGCCAATTAATAGCGGGAGGGGTCGATAATGAGCAGTTCTTC. This gives the protein CASSQLIAGGVDNEQFF.

V gene TRBV6-5 combines with J gene TRBJ2-3, with D possibly TRBD1 on 6 matching bases. This CDR3 has 12 amino acids. The V end lost 10 bases, the J end lost 3 bases, and 11 bases lay between the germline ends. Germline CDR1 MNHEY, CDR2 SVGAGI. The CDR3 loop reads CATRGQTDTQYF. The CDR3 DNA reads TGTGCCACCAGGGGCCAGACAGATACGCAGTATTTT.